This T cell receptor (beta chain) was identified during a study of T-cell reconstitution after alpha-beta-depleted transplantation in children. This clonotype was counted ten times or more. The library targeted TCRbeta and was prepared with unique molecular identifiers. In TCRdb, the PCR reads were re-called with MiXCR into one record per CDR3 protein. The table records about 440,000 distinct CDR3 sequences, approximately 41% of them present only once. The CDR3 sequence is 12 residues long. V was cut by 0 bases and J by 6 bases, with 6 bases left in between. Per germline, CDR1 SGHRS and CDR2 YFSETQ. This sample comprised PBMCs, obtained before TCRalphabeta/CD19-depleted stem cell transplant. V gene TRBV5-1 combines with J gene TRBJ1-2, with D perhaps matching TRBD1 (5 bases). The TCR was taken from a girl aged 2-15 years with aplastic anemia, due to receive a stem cell transplant. CDR3 residues: CASSLAGHGYTF. The DNA of the CDR3 is TGCGCCAGCAGCTTGGCGGGGCATGGCTACACCTTC.